The next 28 T cell receptor beta chains were all read from a single sample in a study of beta chain features in type 1 diabetes. Study-level results: Type 1 diabetes patients had TCRB CDR3s that were shorter (moderately but significantly so) in all four CD4+ subsets.

Of the isolated RNA, all was reverse transcribed, and so the sequenced material was expressed TCRB transcripts. The method was immunoSEQ multiplex PCR; TCRdb's version includes in-frame clones alone and lacks a portion of them. The profile shows some 330,000 clones, 10% to 15% of them singletons. These receptors lack a known antigen. Sequenced input: naive CD4+ T cells from blood. The origin of the receptors is a woman aged 18-35 years with type 1 diabetes.

The chain carries TRBV11-2 and TRBJ2-1; unclear D gene. Germline CDR1 and CDR2: SGHAT and FQNNGV. This CDR3 spans 17 amino acids. V lost 5 bases, J lost 2 bases, and 19 bases lay in between. CDR3 nucleotides: TGTGCCAGCAGCCCGAGCCTCCTTCTAGGCGCCTACAATGAGCAGTTCTTC. Encoded protein: CASSPSLLLGAYNEQFF.

This clone occurred a few times. V and J are TRBV9 and TRBJ1-4; 8 nucleotides match TRBD1. The germline V gene has CDR1 SGDLS and CDR2 YYNGEE. CDR3 size: 15 residues. After removal of 0 bases from V and 8 bases from J, the junction contained 6 bases not matched to a gene. The CDR3 sequence: CASSVEVRGREKLFF. The CDR3 bases are TGTGCCAGCAGCGTAGAAGTCAGGGGGCGAGAAAAACTGTTTTTT.

This clone was detected a few times. The chain couples TRBV6-5 to TRBJ2-3; 9 nucleotides line up with TRBD2. This CDR3 region has 14 residues. Germline V gene data show CDR1 as MNHEY and CDR2 as SVGAGI. The V and J ends lost 6 bases and 6 bases, in that order; junction bases with no gene match: 7. The CDR3 loop is CASRISGGSDTQYF. The DNA of the CDR3 is TGTGCCAGCAGGATTAGCGGGGGTAGTGATACGCAGTATTTT.

This clone was seen only a few times. The chain couples TRBV19 to TRBJ2-7; 9 bases fit TRBD1. CDR1 and CDR2 (germline): LNHDA, SQIVND (reference sequence). This CDR3 has 14 residues. J lost 9 bases, V lost 6 bases, and 12 bases had no gene match. CDR3 sequence: CASSATGGPLGQYF. As DNA, the CDR3 is TGTGCCAGTAGCGCTACAGGGGGCCCGCTCGGGCAGTACTTC.

The chain uses TRBV9 and TRBJ2-5, with 10 bases matching TRBD1. Per the germline V gene, CDR1 is SGDLS and CDR2 is YYNGEE. Trimming removed 2 bases from V and 3 bases from J; junction bases left unmatched: 4. The length of the CDR3 is 15 residues. The CDR3 bases are TGTGCCAGCAGCGTGTTTGGGACAGGGGAAGAGACCCAGTACTTC. This sequence encodes CASSVFGTGEETQYF.

The CDR3 region is CASSRADRAGEAFF. The CDR3 nucleotides read TGTGCCAGCAGTAGAGCCGACAGGGCGGGTGAAGCTTTCTTT. The V and J genes are TRBV28 and TRBJ1-1; 7 nucleotides match TRBD1. Germline CDR1 MDHEN, CDR2 SYDVKM. The CDR3 consists of 14 residues. V shed 5 bases, J shed 7 bases, and the junction held 10 bases outside the gene matches.

This clone was found a few times. This chain uses TRBV5-1 with TRBJ2-7; D perhaps matches TRBD1 (5 bases). Germline V gene lookup returns CDR1 SGHRS and CDR2 YFSETQ. Trimming pared 4 bases from V and 4 bases from J, leaving 15 bases between. The CDR3 has 14 residues. In DNA form, the CDR3 reads TGCGCCAGCAGCCAGACAGTTTTCTCATACGAGCAGTACTTC. Residues: CASSQTVFSYEQYF.

V usage is TRBV20-1 and J usage is TRBJ2-7; D unresolved. Germline lookup yields CDR1 DFQATT and CDR2 SNEGSKA (reference sequence). This CDR3 spans 10 amino acids. Trimming removed 5 bases at V and 4 bases at J, with 6 bases between. DNA of the CDR3: TGCAGTGCTGGCTTTTACGAGCAGTACTTC. It is translated as CSAGFYEQYF.

The V and J genes are TRBV5-4 and TRBJ2-2, with 8 bases that match TRBD1. CDR3 size: 16 residues. The junction had 11 bases not matched to a gene; V was cut back by 4 bases and J by 6 bases. Per the germline V gene, CDR1 is SGHNT and CDR2 is YYREEE (reference sequence). Written as DNA, the CDR3 is TGTGCCAGCAGCAGGGGAGGACAGGGAGGTTCCGGGGAGCTGTTTTTT. Translated, it gives CASSRGGQGGSGELFF.

V and J are TRBV7-9 and TRBJ2-3; 7 nucleotides line up with TRBD1. This CDR3 has 14 amino acids. Germline CDR1 reads SEHNR; CDR2 reads FQNEAQ (reference sequence). The trim removed 4 bases at V and 1 base at J, leaving 2 bases unmatched. The CDR3 DNA reads TGTGCCAGCAGCTACGGACAGGGCACAGATACGCAGTATTTT. Its protein is CASSYGQGTDTQYF.

In this sample, this clone turned up once. J is TRBJ1-2 and V is TRBV28; perhaps TRBD1 as D (5 bases). Germline lookup yields CDR1 MDHEN and CDR2 SYDVKM. Trimming shortened V by 3 bases and J by 6 bases, and 11 bases separated the two germline ends. CDR3 length: 13 amino acids. In DNA, the CDR3 is TGTGCCAGCAGTTTTCAGGGATCCCATGGCTACACCTTC. It specifies CASSFQGSHGYTF.

CDR3 coding DNA: TGTGCCTGGAGTTCCGGGACAGGGGCCTACGAGCAGTACTTC. It yields the protein CAWSSGTGAYEQYF. This rearrangement joins TRBV30 to TRBJ2-7, with 10 bases aligning to TRBD1. Trimming at V came to 2 bases and at J to 2 bases, leaving 3 bases not matched to a gene. CDR1 is GTSNPN, CDR2 SVGIG, per germline (reference sequence). There are 14 residues in the CDR3. Supplemented by reference TRBV30 and TRBJ2-7, the full variable domain reads SQTIHQWPATLVQPVGSPLSLECTVEGTSNPNLYWYRQAAGRGLQLLFYSVGIGQISSEVPQNLSASRPQDRQFILSSKKLLLSDSGFYLCAWSSGTGAYEQYFGPGTRLTVT.

This clone was observed a handful of times. The V and J genes are TRBV19 and TRBJ1-5; D is undetermined. The germline V and J ends were trimmed by 11 bases and 7 bases, with 12 bases remaining between them. The CDR3 covers 11 residues. CDR1 and CDR2 (germline): LNHDA, SQIVND (reference sequence). The CDR3 region is CASGGEQPQHF. The CDR3 DNA is TGTGCCTCGGGAGGAGAACAGCCCCAGCATTTT.

The table lists this clone with a few counts. The rearrangement links TRBV29-1 to TRBJ1-1; 9 bases fit TRBD1. Germline V gene sequence: CDR1 SQVTM, CDR2 ANQGSEA. The V segment lost 2 bases and the J segment 6 bases; nucleotides outside the gene matches: 1. The CDR3 runs 12 residues. The CDR3 bases are TGCAGCGTTGAAAGGACAGGGGCTGAAGCTTTCTTT. This translates into CSVERTGAEAFF.

The gene calls are TRBV2 and TRBJ2-3, with unresolved D. V lost 1 base to trimming and J lost 8 bases, with 13 bases between them. From germline, CDR1 is SNHLY and CDR2 FYNNEI. The CDR3 totals 14 residues. DNA of the CDR3: TGTGCCAGCAGTGAAGTAGTGAGTCCTGGTACGCAGTATTTT. It translates to CASSEVVSPGTQYF. The whole variable domain, filled in from reference TRBV2 and TRBJ2-3, reads EPEVTQTPSHQVTQMGQEVILRCVPISNHLYFYWYRQILGQKVEFLVSFYNNEISEKSEIFDDQFSVERPDGSNFTLKIRSTKLEDSAMYFCASSEVVSPGTQYFGPGTRLTVL.

This sequence joins TRBV9 and TRBJ2-3; 8 positions match TRBD2. From germline, CDR1 is SGDLS and CDR2 YYNGEE. The length of the CDR3 is 14 residues. The junction had 5 bases not matched to a gene; V was cut back by 4 bases and J by 4 bases. The CDR3 here is CASSRTGGADTQYF. CDR3 in DNA: TGTGCCAGCAGCCGAACCGGGGGGGCAGATACGCAGTATTTT. The whole variable domain, remainder taken from reference TRBV9 and TRBJ2-3, is DSGVTQTPKHLITATGQRVTLRCSPRSGDLSVYWYQQSLDQGLQFLIQYYNGEERAKGNILERFSAQQFPDLHSELNLSSLELGDSALYFCASSRTGGADTQYFGPGTRLTVL.

The chain combines TRBV29-1 with TRBJ2-7; a possible D gene is TRBD1 (5 bases). V was cut by 7 bases and J by 3 bases, with 10 bases left in between. CDR3 size: 11 residues. CDR1 is SQVTM, CDR2 ANQGSEA, per germline. CDR3 loop: CSGGSDYEQYF. DNA for the CDR3: TGCAGCGGGGGCTCAGACTACGAGCAGTACTTC.

This rearrangement joins TRBV7-7 to TRBJ2-5, with TRBD1 matching over 9 bases. The CDR3 sequence is 15 residues long. Looked up from germline, CDR1 is SSHAT and CDR2 is FNYEAQ (reference sequence). V lost 1 base, J lost 2 bases, and 2 bases stayed unmatched. CDR3 in amino acids: CASSLEGQGQETQYF. The CDR3 DNA reads as TGTGCCAGCAGCTTAGAGGGACAGGGACAAGAGACCCAGTACTTC. Full variable domain (outside the CDR3, taken from reference TRBV7-7 and TRBJ2-5): GAGVSQSPRYKVTKRGQDVTLRCDPISSHATLYWYQQALGQGPEFLTYFNYEAQPDKSGLPSDRFSAERPEGSISTLTIQRTEQRDSAMYRCASSLEGQGQETQYFGPGTRLLVL.

V and J are TRBV29-1 and TRBJ2-4; unclear D gene. Germline CDR1 reads SQVTM; CDR2 reads ANQGSEA. Trimming shortened V by 6 bases and J by 10 bases, and 19 bases separated the two germline ends. CDR3 length equals 13 residues. Written as DNA, the CDR3 is TGCAGCGTAACCGGTGACTCCGCTCAAATTCAGTACTTC. Translation gives CSVTGDSAQIQYF.

The chain recombines TRBV18 with TRBJ2-1, with 8 nucleotides matching TRBD1. This CDR3 comprises 15 residues. The V segment lost 3 bases and the J segment 7 bases; nucleotides outside the gene matches: 8. CDR1 and CDR2 from the germline V gene are KGHSH and LQKENI. The CDR3 sequence: CASSPGTGPNNEQFF. In nucleotides, the CDR3 is TGTGCCAGCTCACCTGGGACAGGTCCAAATAATGAGCAGTTCTTC. The full variable domain, with the rest looked up from reference TRBV18 and TRBJ2-1, is NAGVMQNPRHLVRRRGQEARLRCSPMKGHSHVYWYRQLPEEGLKFMVYLQKENIIDESGMPKERFSAEFPKEGPSILRIQQVVRGDSAAYFCASSPGTGPNNEQFFGPGTRLTVL.

The gene calls are TRBV14 and TRBJ2-7, with no clear D. Germline values: CDR1 SGHDN, CDR2 FVKESK. The V and J ends lost 5 bases and 3 bases respectively, with 8 bases between them. The CDR3 is 12 amino acids. The CDR3 coding sequence is TGTGCCAGCAGCAAGACTGGCTACGAGCAGTACTTC. This codes for CASSKTGYEQYF.

The chain has TRBV4-1 and TRBJ2-1; 7 bases align to TRBD2. Germline V CDR1 and CDR2: MGHRA, YSYEKL. Losses at the gene ends were 1 base for V and 1 base for J; bases not matched to a gene: 1. CDR3 length: 15 residues. CDR3 amino acids: CASSQVGGSYNEQFF. CDR3 bases: TGCGCCAGCAGCCAAGTGGGGGGGTCCTACAATGAGCAGTTCTTC.

V gene TRBV18 combines with J gene TRBJ2-1; 12 bases align to TRBD2. This CDR3 has 17 amino acids. Germline CDR1 and CDR2: KGHSH and LQKENI. Losses at the gene ends were 3 bases for V and 2 bases for J; bases not matched to a gene: 5. The CDR3 spells CASSPLTSGGTYNEQFF. DNA of the CDR3: TGTGCCAGCTCACCGTTAACTAGCGGGGGGACCTACAATGAGCAGTTCTTC. Combining the CDR3 with reference TRBV18 and TRBJ2-1 gives the whole variable domain NAGVMQNPRHLVRRRGQEARLRCSPMKGHSHVYWYRQLPEEGLKFMVYLQKENIIDESGMPKERFSAEFPKEGPSILRIQQVVRGDSAAYFCASSPLTSGGTYNEQFFGPGTRLTVL.

The sample holds a few counts of this clone. The V and J genes are TRBV27 and TRBJ2-5; no clear D gene. V lost 3 bases to trimming and J lost 4 bases, with 9 bases between them. Germline CDR1 MNHEY, CDR2 SMNVEV (reference sequence). This CDR3 comprises 13 residues. CDR3 nucleotide sequence: TGTGCCAGCAGTTTGTCGGTGCGAGAGACCCAGTACTTC. Encoded protein: CASSLSVRETQYF.

This clone was observed a few times. The genes are TRBV7-2 and TRBJ2-3; TRBD2 matches 9 bases. Looked up from germline, CDR1 is SGHTA and CDR2 is FQGNSA. The CDR3 totals 15 residues. V lost 1 base, J lost 5 bases, and 4 bases stayed unmatched. The CDR3 sequence: CASSLGYSGGDTQYF. CDR3 DNA sequence: TGTGCCAGCAGCTTAGGTTATAGCGGGGGAGATACGCAGTATTTT.

A few counts support this clone. This sequence joins TRBV5-1 and TRBJ2-1; maybe TRBD2 (6 bases). Trimming took 2 bases from V and 0 from J, leaving 21 bases between them. This CDR3 has 19 residues. Germline assignment: CDR1 SGHRS and CDR2 YFSETQ. The CDR3 spells CASSFQLRDSPRSYNEQFF. In DNA form, the CDR3 reads TGCGCCAGCAGCTTTCAGCTCCGGGACTCCCCCCGCTCCTACAATGAGCAGTTCTTC.

The sample holds a few counts of this clone. The genes are TRBV14 and TRBJ2-1, with D unclear. The germline V and J ends were trimmed by 4 bases and 0 bases, with 13 bases remaining between them. The germline V gene encodes CDR1 SGHDN and CDR2 FVKESK. The CDR3 has 16 residues. DNA of the CDR3: TGTGCCAGCAGCCTCCCTGGGCAGCCCTCCTACAATGAGCAGTTCTTC. Protein product: CASSLPGQPSYNEQFF.

This clone was picked up one time. This sequence joins TRBV7-2 and TRBJ2-2; no clear D. Trimming took 5 bases from V and 1 from J, leaving 8 bases between them. The CDR3 consists of 14 residues. CDR1 is SGHTA and CDR2 is FQGNSA in the germline V gene. CDR3: CASSPPGNTGELFF. The CDR3 nucleotides read TGTGCCAGCAGCCCGCCCGGGAACACCGGGGAGCTGTTTTTT.